This T cell receptor beta chain is drawn from a study of cytomegalovirus exposure and HLA in healthy donors. Researchers ran the PCR with 60 Vbeta and 13 Jbeta primers. The method was immunoSEQ multiplex PCR; TCRdb's version includes in-frame clones alone and lacks a portion of them. Here the sample spans over 85,000 clones, around 82% being singletons. This clone was recorded only once. Trimming took 4 bases from V and 4 from J; bases not matched to a gene: 8. CDR1 is SGHAT, CDR2 FQNNGV, per germline. CDR3 size: 15 residues. The V and J genes are TRBV11-2 and TRBJ1-1; TRBD1 aligns across 8 bases. Sequencing was performed on PBMCs. The sequence was collected from a man aged 35 to 55 in good health and CMV-seronegative. The CDR3 DNA reads as TGTGCCAGCAGCTCCGCCACAGGGGGTCGCACTGAAGCTTTCTTT. This gives the protein CASSSATGGRTEAFF.